This TCR beta chain originates from a study of CD8 T cells in ankylosing spondylitis (dated by TCRdb to about 2017). About the full investigation: To find TCR variants linked to disease, the study profiled T cell receptor beta repertoires in ankylosing spondylitis patients and healthy donors. Peripheral blood samples were taken, and synovial fluid was additionally collected from ankylosing spondylitis patients. The full study cohort was made up of 25 ankylosing spondylitis patients and about a hundred healthy donors.

General study outcomes and caveats: Some TCR beta motif variants had previously been reported in synovial fluid and blood of reactive arthritis patients, which suggested common disease-initiation mechanisms. Blood from ankylosing spondylitis patients appeared to be characterized by a TCR beta motif composed of under 10 highly homologous amino acid variants. A CD8+ phenotype was shown by the disease-linked clones, which were found at relatively low frequencies in peripheral blood. The disease-linked clones were reported as significantly enriched in matched synovial fluid samples from ankylosing spondylitis patients.

This clonotype was counted ten times or more. The specificity of this receptor is unknown. The record has no base qualities; no much larger clone is one base away. TCRdb lists the instrument as Illumina HiSeq 2500. Quantitative 5'-RACE with molecular barcodes was used to prepare TCR beta libraries. The study's own analysis went as follows. To identify disease-linked TCR variants, a new computational method was used, one built on a probabilistic model of VDJ rearrangement. TCRdb trimmed the raw reads at Q25, called clones with MiXCR and kept productive beta chains. CDR3 protein sequences are deduplicated, and each keeps its most common genes and DNA. The V and J calls were determined by TCRdb, not by the authors. The sample table holds 200,000 to 300,000 distinct CDR3 sequences, of which roughly 8.2% were seen once. Together, the top ten hold 4.5% to 5% of the sample. Ends trimmed: V by 5 bases, J by 2 bases; bases unmatched to a gene: 4. Looking up the germline V gene (reference sequence) yields CDR1 DFQATT and CDR2 SNEGSKA. Counted from cysteine to phenylalanine, this CDR3 has 14 amino acids. Only the CDR3 DNA is retained, 42 bases long and in frame from the first base.

The chain couples TRBV20-1 to TRBJ2-1; 9 middle bases align to TRBD2. The origin of this receptor is a female donor with ankylosing spondylitis or in good health (not recorded which). Sequencing was done on a sample of blood, either unsorted or a sorted T cell fraction (not recorded which). The sequenced DNA: TGCAGTGCTGCCCGACTAGCGGCCTACAATGAGCAGTTCTTC. It translates to CSAARLAAYNEQFF.